This T cell receptor beta chain was recorded in a study of blood T cell repertoires in COVID-19. Study overall: COVID-19 samples, acute and convalescent, were from the United States, Italy and Spain. T cells, B-cell-depleted T cells, or PBMCs provided the cDNA or gDNA that served as material.

CDR3 length: 12 amino acids. Looked up from germline, CDR1 is MDHEN and CDR2 is SYDVKM. V gave up 6 bases and J gave up 8 bases, with 12 bases separating them. In the source study's methods: Amplification from reference gene primers served as the basis for estimated nucleated cell counts. TCRdb keeps only in-frame clones here, not all; method: immunoSEQ multiplex PCR. The V and J calls and clone size come from that table; D and trimming were worked out from the DNA. The sample consists of roughly 160,000 clones, 85% to 95% of them appearing once. The sample comprised peripheral blood. This TCR was sampled from a man aged 50 to 60 with acute or convalescent COVID-19. This sequence joins TRBV28 and TRBJ2-3; a possible D gene is TRBD1 (6 bases). The DNA of the CDR3 is TGTGCCAGCAGCCACGGACAGTTTACGCAGTATTTT. Its protein product is CASSHGQFTQYF.